Given below is one T cell receptor (beta chain) in context. This entry comes from a study of shared clonotypes between healthy human individuals. Some clones are missing from TCRdb's copy, which holds only in-frame ones; the method was immunoSEQ multiplex PCR. The repertoire holds millions of clones, with around nine tenths as singletons. V lost 10 bases and J lost 1, with 19 bases in between. CDR3 length: 15 amino acids. Per germline, CDR1 MDHEN and CDR2 SYDVKM. V is TRBV28 and J is TRBJ1-2, with D perhaps TRBD1 (5 bases). The sequenced sample was naive CD4+ T cells sorted from blood. Noted subset: CD45RA+ positively selected. The TCR sequence derives from a man younger than 30 in good health. The CDR3 nucleotides are TGTGCCACAGGGACCCAGCTAACTATTAACTATGGCTACACCTTC. The encoded protein is CATGTQLTINYGYTF.